The 30 T cell receptor beta chains in this list originate from one sample, sequenced in a study of technical replicates of blood from a handful of donors. The table came from immunoSEQ multiplex PCR; TCRdb's copy has only in-frame clones and leaves some out. The sample carries over 10,000 clones, around 93% recorded once. Material for sequencing was PBMCs. The receptors shown here come from a human donor in good health.

The rearrangement joins TRBV9 to TRBJ2-3, with 7 bases lining up with TRBD2. Trimming removed 3 bases from V and 6 bases from J; junction bases left unmatched: 13. This CDR3 has 16 residues. Germline lookup yields CDR1 SGDLS and CDR2 YYNGEE. CDR3 in amino acids: CASSATAGMSVDTQYF. The CDR3, as DNA: TGTGCCAGCAGCGCTACAGCGGGGATGAGTGTGGATACGCAGTATTTT.

The genes are TRBV11-2 and TRBJ2-7, with 10 bases aligning to TRBD1. CDR3 length: 14 residues. V gave up 4 bases and J gave up 2 bases; unmatched junction bases: 2. Germline lookup yields CDR1 SGHAT and CDR2 FQNNGV. CDR3: CASSSGQGPYEQYF. The CDR3 coding sequence is TGTGCCAGCAGCTCGGGACAGGGGCCCTACGAGCAGTACTTC.

V usage is TRBV19 and J usage is TRBJ2-3; the D gene is possibly TRBD2 (6 bases). CDR1 and CDR2 (germline): LNHDA, SQIVND (reference sequence). With 3 bases removed from V and 5 bases from J, the gap between germline ends came to 9 bases. This CDR3 contains 13 residues. The CDR3 spells CASSILARDTQYF. The CDR3 DNA reads TGTGCCAGTAGTATCCTAGCGAGAGATACGCAGTATTTT.

The chain joins TRBV4-2 to TRBJ2-2; D unclear. This CDR3 spans 16 amino acids. The germline V and J ends were trimmed by 2 bases and 2 bases, with 12 bases remaining between them. The germline V gene has CDR1 LGHNA and CDR2 YNFKEQ. CDR3 region: CASSQQQTPNTGELFF. The CDR3 bases are TGTGCCAGCAGCCAACAACAGACACCTAACACCGGGGAGCTGTTTTTT.

The gene calls are TRBV5-1 and TRBJ1-2, with 7 bases lining up with TRBD1. CDR3 length equals 15 residues. V gave up 4 bases and J gave up 7 bases; unmatched junction bases: 13. Looked up from germline, CDR1 is SGHRS and CDR2 is YFSETQ. The CDR3 coding sequence is TGCGCCAGCAGCGCGACAGGGACCGGCGCTGGTGGCTACACCTTC. Residues: CASSATGTGAGGYTF.

This rearrangement joins TRBV5-1 to TRBJ2-1, with D maybe TRBD2 (6 bases). The CDR3 length is 14 residues. CDR1 and CDR2 (germline): SGHRS, YFSETQ. V dropped 5 bases and J dropped 3 bases, with 12 bases sitting between them. The CDR3 sequence: CASRVEGGYNEQFF. The CDR3 region has the DNA TGCGCCAGCAGGGTGGAGGGCGGCTACAATGAGCAGTTCTTC.

The chain recombines TRBV7-2 with TRBJ2-1, with 10 bases that match TRBD1. Trimming cost V 3 bases and J 5 bases; bases outside gene matches: 1. This CDR3 has 14 amino acids. Germline CDR1 SGHTA, CDR2 FQGNSA. The CDR3, as DNA: TGTGCCAGCAGCTTTGGGACAGGGGACAATGAGCAGTTCTTC. Its protein is CASSFGTGDNEQFF.

The V gene is TRBV30, the J gene TRBJ2-3, with TRBD2 matching over 8 bases. The CDR3 is made up of 14 amino acids. The germline V gene has CDR1 GTSNPN and CDR2 SVGIG (reference sequence). V lost 0 bases and J lost 5; bases outside the gene matches: 4. CDR3 DNA: TGTGCCTGGAGTGTAAGCGGGAGTTTAGATACGCAGTATTTT. Its protein product is CAWSVSGSLDTQYF. Supplemented by reference TRBV30 and TRBJ2-3, the full variable domain reads SQTIHQWPATLVQPVGSPLSLECTVEGTSNPNLYWYRQAAGRGLQLLFYSVGIGQISSEVPQNLSASRPQDRQFILSSKKLLLSDSGFYLCAWSVSGSLDTQYFGPGTRLTVL.

This chain joins TRBV18 and TRBJ2-6; D gene uncertain. Trimming removed 6 bases from V and 0 bases from J, with 12 bases in between. Germline V CDR1 and CDR2: KGHSH, LQKENI. The CDR3 spans 16 residues. CDR3 sequence (DNA): TGTGCCAGCTCCGCCCAGACGGGCTCTGGGGCCAACGTCCTGACTTTC. Its translation: CASSAQTGSGANVLTF.

This clone is a singleton in its sample. CDR3 DNA sequence: TGTGCCTGGACCCCCCCGGACAACTGGTATGGCTACACCTTC. It translates to CAWTPPDNWYGYTF. V is TRBV30 and J is TRBJ1-2; a weak D match, TRBD1 (5 bases). Per germline, CDR1 GTSNPN and CDR2 SVGIG (reference sequence). The CDR3 sequence is 14 residues long. V lost 4 bases and J lost 5, with 17 bases in between.

This chain links TRBV27 with TRBJ1-5; TRBD1 agrees at 8 bases. V shed 8 bases, J shed 2 bases, and the junction held 5 bases outside the gene matches. Per germline, CDR1 MNHEY and CDR2 SMNVEV (reference sequence). This CDR3 spans 14 amino acids. CDR3 sequence reads: CASSWGQGNQPQHF. DNA of the CDR3: TGTGCCAGCTCGTGGGGACAGGGCAATCAGCCCCAGCATTTT.

CDR3 bases: TGTGCCAGCAGTGAACGGGGGAGAGGCTATGGCTACACCTTC. Its translation: CASSERGRGYGYTF. The genes are TRBV6-1 and TRBJ1-2; D is possibly TRBD1 (5 bases). V was cut by 2 bases and J by 4 bases, with 11 bases left in between. Per germline, CDR1 MNHNS and CDR2 SASEGT. CDR3 length equals 14 residues.

The chain recombines TRBV2 with TRBJ1-2; the match to TRBD1 covers 9 bases. Germline assignment: CDR1 SNHLY and CDR2 FYNNEI. V lost 6 bases to trimming and J lost 2 bases; unmatched junction nucleotides: 7. The CDR3 has 15 residues. The chain's CDR3 is CASRRDREVNYGYTF. The CDR3 DNA follows: TGTGCCAGCAGGAGGGACAGGGAGGTGAACTATGGCTACACCTTC.

The V call is TRBV7-6, the J call TRBJ2-5; TRBD2 aligns across 7 bases. Trimming at V came to 2 bases and at J to 3 bases, leaving 6 bases not matched to a gene. The CDR3 has 15 amino acids. In germline, CDR1 is SGHVS, CDR2 FNYEAQ. CDR3 sequence: CASSLIGLVKETQYF. In DNA, the CDR3 is TGTGCCAGCAGCTTAATCGGACTAGTTAAAGAGACCCAGTACTTC.

This clone was detected once. The V and J genes are TRBV7-6 and TRBJ2-2; 8 bases fit TRBD2. CDR3 length: 15 residues. Trimming at V came to 5 bases and at J to 1 base, leaving 3 bases not matched to a gene. Germline lookup yields CDR1 SGHVS and CDR2 FNYEAQ. In DNA, the CDR3 is TGTGCCAGCAGCGTCCTAGCGGGGAACACCGGGGAGCTGTTTTTT. It specifies CASSVLAGNTGELFF.

This chain connects TRBV27 to TRBJ2-1, with a possible D match to TRBD2 (6 bases). CDR1 is MNHEY, CDR2 SMNVEV, per germline (reference sequence). Trimming stripped 5 bases from V and 9 bases from J, with 26 bases between. The CDR3 is 17 amino acids. CDR3 coding DNA: TGTGCCAGCAGTCCCCCGGGGGAGAGCTCCCCTTGGGGTGAGCAGTTCTTC. Amino acids: CASSPPGESSPWGEQFF.

The chain combines TRBV6-1 with TRBJ2-7, with 10 bases lining up with TRBD2. Per the germline V gene, CDR1 is MNHNS and CDR2 is SASEGT. After removal of 5 bases from V and 3 bases from J, the junction contained 7 bases not matched to a gene. CDR3 length: 15 amino acids. CDR3 residues: CASSIGLADVYEQYF. The CDR3 nucleotides read TGTGCCAGCAGTATCGGACTAGCGGACGTCTACGAGCAGTACTTC.

In this sample, this clone turned up a few times. The rearrangement links TRBV6-1 to TRBJ2-1; maybe TRBD2 (6 bases). The V end was cut by 2 bases, the J end by 4 bases, with 15 bases between. Germline loops: CDR1 MNHNS, CDR2 SASEGT. This CDR3 spans 16 amino acids. The CDR3 region is CASSETGGDPYNEQFF. The CDR3 region has the DNA TGTGCCAGCAGTGAAACTGGAGGGGACCCTTACAATGAGCAGTTCTTC.

This chain links TRBV11-3 with TRBJ2-3; D perhaps matches TRBD2 (5 bases). There are 19 residues in the CDR3. Trimming took off 0 bases at V and 0 bases at J, with 19 bases between the two ends. Germline assignment: CDR1 SGHNT and CDR2 YENEEA. As DNA, the CDR3 is TGTGCCAGCAGCTTAGATCTCAGACTACCGAACCTTAGCACAGATACGCAGTATTTT. Translated: CASSLDLRLPNLSTDTQYF.

V and J are TRBV6-5 and TRBJ1-2; 8 bases fit TRBD1. CDR3 size: 14 residues. The V gene end was trimmed by 4 bases and the J gene end by 7 bases; junction bases not matched to a gene: 8. Germline V gene data show CDR1 as MNHEY and CDR2 as SVGAGI. The CDR3 sequence: CASSFAQGARGYTF. The CDR3 nucleotides read TGTGCCAGCAGTTTTGCCCAGGGGGCACGTGGCTACACCTTC.

The chain combines TRBV6-1 with TRBJ2-5; 7 bases map to TRBD1. The CDR3 has 15 amino acids. J was trimmed by 2 bases and V by 6 bases; bases with no gene match: 9. Germline CDR1 MNHNS, CDR2 SASEGT. CDR3 bases: TGTGCCAGCAGAAAGGGACAGAACAATCAAGAGACCCAGTACTTC. It translates to CASRKGQNNQETQYF.

This clone was counted a few times. V gene TRBV11-2 combines with J gene TRBJ2-5; TRBD2 agrees at 9 bases. Losses at the gene ends were 4 bases for V and 2 bases for J; bases not matched to a gene: 5. CDR1 is SGHAT, CDR2 FQNNGV, per germline. The CDR3 contains 15 residues. The CDR3 bases are TGTGCCAGCAGCTCCGGGACTAGCTCGCAAGAGACCCAGTACTTC. As protein: CASSSGTSSQETQYF.

The CDR3 nucleotides read TGCGCCAGCAGGAAACAGGGAACCTCCTACGAGCAGTACTTC. This encodes CASRKQGTSYEQYF. The V call is TRBV5-1, the J call TRBJ2-7; D might be TRBD1 (6 bases). CDR1 is SGHRS and CDR2 is YFSETQ in the germline V gene. The CDR3 consists of 14 residues. V lost 5 bases and J lost 0, with 12 bases in between.

The chain couples TRBV14 to TRBJ2-7, with 7 bases aligning to TRBD1. V gave up 0 bases and J gave up 3 bases; unmatched junction bases: 2. Germline values: CDR1 SGHDN, CDR2 FVKESK. CDR3 length equals 14 residues. CDR3 sequence (DNA): TGTGCCAGCAGCCAAGATTGGGACAGCTACGAGCAGTACTTC. Its protein is CASSQDWDSYEQYF.

The chain combines TRBV7-3 with TRBJ2-1; 8 bases are a match to TRBD2. CDR1 SGHTA and CDR2 FQGTGA come from the germline V gene. With 1 base clipped from V and 4 bases from J, the junction kept 3 bases outside the gene matches. The length of the CDR3 is 15 residues. The DNA of the CDR3 is TGTGCCAGCAGCTTAAAACTAGCGGATTACAATGAGCAGTTCTTC. It codes for CASSLKLADYNEQFF. The variable domain in full, with the rest retrieved from reference TRBV7-3 and TRBJ2-1, is GAGVSQTPSNKVTEKGKYVELRCDPISGHTALYWYRQSLGQGPEFLIYFQGTGAADDSGLPNDRFFAVRPEGSVSTLKIQRTERGDSAVYLCASSLKLADYNEQFFGPGTRLTVL.

The chain carries TRBV30 and TRBJ1-5; D ambiguous. The CDR3 is made up of 13 amino acids. Per germline, CDR1 GTSNPN and CDR2 SVGIG (reference sequence). V dropped 2 bases and J dropped 6 bases, with 11 bases sitting between them. CDR3 region: CAWSLTEGQPQHF. The CDR3 region has the DNA TGTGCCTGGAGTCTCACTGAGGGTCAGCCCCAGCATTTT.

This clone was seen only once. This chain connects TRBV5-1 to TRBJ1-2; 8 nucleotides line up with TRBD1. The CDR3 length is 14 residues. In germline, CDR1 is SGHRS, CDR2 YFSETQ. The V and J ends lost 4 bases and 6 bases, in that order; junction bases with no gene match: 8. The DNA for the CDR3 is TGCGCCAGCAGCCGCAACAGGGGGAAGGATGGCTACACCTTC. It encodes CASSRNRGKDGYTF.

V gene TRBV27 combines with J gene TRBJ2-7; 8 bases are shared with TRBD2. The CDR3 is made up of 15 amino acids. Germline CDR1 reads MNHEY; CDR2 reads SMNVEV (reference sequence). Trimming took 1 base from V and 6 from J; bases not matched to a gene: 8. The CDR3 reads CASSLLVAGSGEQYF. CDR3 bases: TGTGCCAGCAGTTTATTGGTAGCGGGATCAGGCGAGCAGTACTTC.

To note about this clone: Its ends do not fully match the called genes, so a read error is possible. Other DNA sequences in this specimen translate into the identical CDR3. The rearrangement links TRBV7-9 to TRBJ2-7; D may be TRBD2 (6 bases). There are 14 residues in the CDR3. Per the germline V gene, CDR1 is SEHNR and CDR2 is FQNEAQ (reference sequence). In DNA, the CDR3 is TGTGCCAGCAGCCTAGCGATGGGGCCCTACGAGCAGTACTTC. Translated, it gives CASSLAMGPYEQYF.

This chain uses TRBV4-1 with TRBJ2-5, with TRBD2 matching 10 bases. The CDR3 is 18 residues long. V gave up 0 bases and J gave up 5 bases; unmatched junction bases: 12. Germline V lookup: CDR1 MGHRA, CDR2 YSYEKL. The chain's CDR3 is CASSQDFLAGDQRETQYF. As DNA, the CDR3 is TGCGCCAGCAGCCAAGATTTCCTAGCGGGAGATCAGCGGGAGACCCAGTACTTC.